This T cell receptor (beta chain) is drawn from a study of cytomegalovirus exposure and HLA in healthy donors. The repertoire was sequenced with immunoSEQ multiplex PCR; TCRdb's copy has only in-frame clones and lacks some. The repertoire holds fewer than 250,000 clones, with 86% as singletons. The germline CDR1 and CDR2 sequences are MNHEY and SVGAGI. CDR3 length: 12 amino acids. Trimming shortened V by 10 bases and J by 3 bases, and 13 bases separated the two germline ends. This clone occurred once. The V call is TRBV6-5, the J call TRBJ2-7; possibly TRBD2 for D (5 bases). Specimen: PBMCs. The TCR originated in a woman aged 18-35 years in good health and CMV-seronegative. This CDR3 reads CATRVNLYEQYF. The CDR3 bases are TGTGCCACGAGGGTCAACCTCTACGAGCAGTACTTC.